One sample yielded the 32 T cell receptor beta chains listed below, sequenced in a study of blood T cells in healthy people across ages. Next came a second PCR, run for about 7 to 12 cycles, which used a sample-barcoded 5' primer along with a J-beta primer mix. TCRdb independently ran MiXCR on the 5' RACE reads; one entry per CDR3 protein. The table records under 1,000,000 distinct CDR3 sequences, around 45% of them present only once. The sample comprised blood. The receptor set was obtained from a man older than 75 in good health.

The V call is TRBV10-2, the J call TRBJ2-7; the match to TRBD1 covers 11 bases. The J call may be faulty, since TRBJ2-5 better matches the DNA end. Germline values: CDR1 WSHSY, CDR2 SAAADI. CDR3 length equals 16 residues. CDR3 bases: TGCGCCAGCAGTGAGTCCGGGACAGGGGGTGGAGAGACCCAGTACTTC. Translated: CASSESGTGGGETQYF.

This clonotype was recorded many times. The chain carries TRBV2 and TRBJ2-5; 8 nucleotides agree with TRBD2. With the DNA end fitting TRBJ2-7 better, the J assignment may be wrong. The CDR3 runs to 15 residues. Germline CDR1 reads SNHLY; CDR2 reads FYNNEI. CDR3 coding DNA: TGTGCCAGCAGTGAGTTTCGGGGGGGAGGCTACGAGCAGTACTTC. Protein product: CASSEFRGGGYEQYF.

CDR3 sequence: CASSLERYEQYF. The CDR3 DNA is TGTGCCAGCAGCTTAGAACGGTACGAGCAGTACTTC. This rearrangement joins TRBV7-2 to TRBJ2-7; D not resolved. Trimming removed 1 base at V and 4 bases at J, with 5 bases between. CDR3 length: 12 amino acids. Germline V CDR1 and CDR2: SGHTA, FQGNSA. Together with reference TRBV7-2 and TRBJ2-7, the CDR3 gives the full variable domain: GAGVSQSPSNKVTEKGKDVELRCDPISGHTALYWYRQSLGQGLEFLIYFQGNSAPDKSGLPSDRFSAERTGGSVSTLTIQRTQQEDSAVYLCASSLERYEQYFGPGTRLTVT.

This clonotype was seen a handful of times. The rearrangement joins TRBV12-3 or TRBV12-4 to TRBJ2-7; D unclear. The germline V and J ends were trimmed by 2 bases and 0 bases, with 11 bases remaining between them. CDR3 length equals 15 residues. The CDR3 DNA sequence: TGTGCCAGCAGTTTAAATTTTCACAACTCCTACGAGCAGTACTTC. This encodes CASSLNFHNSYEQYF.

The gene calls are TRBV2 and TRBJ2-6, with D unclear. Trimming shortened V by 7 bases and J by 2 bases, and 9 bases separated the two germline ends. This CDR3 has 14 amino acids. In germline, CDR1 is SNHLY, CDR2 FYNNEI. The CDR3 sequence is CASKINPGANVLTF. As DNA, the CDR3 is TGTGCCAGCAAGATTAATCCTGGGGCCAACGTCCTGACTTTC.

This clonotype occurred once. This rearrangement joins TRBV28 to TRBJ2-7; 13 bases match TRBD2. CDR3 length: 14 amino acids. Germline CDR1 reads MDHEN; CDR2 reads SYDVKM. Unmatched junction bases numbered 3, after V lost 3 bases and J lost 7 bases. CDR3 sequence: CASSFGLAGVEQYF. For the CDR3, the DNA is TGTGCCAGCAGTTTTGGACTAGCGGGAGTTGAGCAGTACTTC.

The chain is built from TRBV5-1 and TRBJ2-5, with D perhaps matching TRBD1 (6 bases). Germline-derived CDR1 and CDR2 are SGHRS and YFSETQ. The CDR3 contains 14 residues. Trimming left V 6 bases short and J 2 bases short, with 14 bases between. CDR3 in DNA: TGCGCCAGCAAGTTAGGACAGCCTCAAGAGACCCAGTACTTC. It encodes CASKLGQPQETQYF.

In this sample, this clonotype turned up many times. The rearrangement joins TRBV2 to TRBJ2-6; D ambiguous. The germline CDR1 and CDR2 sequences are SNHLY and FYNNEI. CDR3 length equals 12 residues. Between the trimmed V and J ends, which lost 7 bases and 4 bases, there was a span of 5 bases. The CDR3: CASTLGANVLTF. For the CDR3, the DNA is TGTGCCAGCACTCTCGGGGCCAACGTCCTGACTTTC.

This chain connects TRBV20-1 to TRBJ2-3, with a tentative D call TRBD2 (6 bases). Per the germline V gene, CDR1 is DFQATT and CDR2 is SNEGSKA (reference sequence). V was clipped by 4 bases and J by 5 bases, with 10 bases between them. This CDR3 contains 12 residues. CDR3 loop: CSATSARDTQYF. CDR3 sequence (DNA): TGCAGTGCTACTAGCGCAAGAGATACGCAGTATTTT.

The V and J genes are TRBV12-3 or TRBV12-4 and TRBJ2-5; D might be TRBD2 (6 bases). The CDR3 contains 14 residues. Trimming took 9 bases from V and 11 from J, leaving 25 bases between them. As DNA, the CDR3 is TGTGCCAGAGATCCGGAGGGCGCCGTTAATGAGCAGTACTTC. Its translation is CARDPEGAVNEQYF.

There are a few counts of this clonotype. With a much larger clone just one base away, this may be a read error. The rearrangement links TRBV5-1 to TRBJ2-7, with D possibly being TRBD2 (6 bases). This CDR3 is built from 13 residues. Per germline, CDR1 SGHRS and CDR2 YFSETQ. The V end lost 3 bases, the J end lost 2 bases, and 9 bases lay between the germline ends. Here the CDR3 reads CASSCGEAYEQYF. CDR3 nucleotide sequence: TGCGCCAGCAGCTGCGGGGAAGCCTACGAGCAGTACTTC.

The chain carries TRBV4-3 and TRBJ1-4, with unresolved D. Trimming took off 3 bases at V and 3 bases at J, with 11 bases between the two ends. CDR3 size: 15 residues. Germline lookup yields CDR1 LGHNA and CDR2 YSLEER. The CDR3 DNA sequence: TGCGCCAGCAGCCAGTCAAATGGCCCTAATGAAAAACTGTTTTTT. Its translation: CASSQSNGPNEKLFF.

This clonotype was seen more than once but under ten times. This chain connects TRBV29-1 to TRBJ2-1, with 7 bases identical to TRBD2. The CDR3 loop spans 14 amino acids. The V gene's germline CDR1 is SQVTM and CDR2 ANQGSEA. V trimming: 0 bases; J trimming: 9 bases; junction bases outside the gene matches: 8. CDR3 in DNA: TGCAGCGTTGAAGAGGAGACTAGCCTGGGTGAGCAGTTCTTC. As protein: CSVEEETSLGEQFF.

On this clonotype itself: A much larger clone sits a single nucleotide away, making a read error possible. This rearrangement joins TRBV20-1 to TRBJ2-7, with no clear D. This CDR3 contains 13 residues. The ends were cut back, 3 bases at V and 3 bases at J, with 12 bases in the middle. In germline, CDR1 is DFQATT, CDR2 SNEGSKA (reference sequence). The DNA for the CDR3 is TGCAGTGCTAGCGCGGAATCCCTCTACGAGCAGTACTTC. It encodes CSASAESLYEQYF.

The chain employs TRBV28 and TRBJ2-7; D could derive from TRBD1 or TRBD2 (5 bases each). The J call may be incorrect, as the DNA end agrees better with TRBJ2-5. This CDR3 has 14 residues. Germline assignment: CDR1 MDHEN and CDR2 SYDVKM. The CDR3 DNA reads as TGTGCCAGCAGTTTACTGGGGGATGCGGAGACCCAGTACTTC. Translation: CASSLLGDAETQYF.

This clonotype was seen many times. V is TRBV4-1 and J is TRBJ2-1; D not certain. Trimming took off 1 base at V and 2 bases at J, with 15 bases between the two ends. The germline V gene encodes CDR1 MGHRA and CDR2 YSYEKL. This CDR3 is 17 amino acids long. In nucleotides, the CDR3 is TGCGCCAGCAGCCAAGGATGGCTCTCCCAGCCCTACAATGAGCAGTTCTTC. It is translated as CASSQGWLSQPYNEQFF.

This clonotype was seen only once. The chain couples TRBV7-4 to TRBJ1-5, with D possibly TRBD1 on 5 matching bases. V lost 1 base and J 11 bases, leaving 18 bases between the germline ends. In germline, CDR1 is SGHVT, CDR2 SQSDAQ. The CDR3 length is 15 residues. The CDR3 sequence is CASSLGRTPDTAQHF. The CDR3, as DNA: TGTGCCAGCAGCTTAGGGCGGACCCCGGACACGGCCCAGCATTTT.

CDR3 sequence: CSVSSGRNTEAFF. In DNA, the CDR3 is TGCAGCGTGTCAAGTGGAAGAAACACTGAAGCTTTCTTT. The V call is TRBV29-1, the J call TRBJ1-1; D gene uncertain. The V gene's germline CDR1 is SQVTM and CDR2 ANQGSEA. CDR3 length equals 13 residues. The V and J ends lost 6 bases and 2 bases respectively, with 13 bases between them.

This sequence joins TRBV20-1 and TRBJ2-3; 9 bases map to TRBD2. Germline V lookup: CDR1 DFQATT, CDR2 SNEGSKA (reference sequence). Germline trimming cut 5 bases from V and 3 bases from J; bases unmatched to any gene: 15. CDR3 length: 17 residues. The CDR3 loop reads CSAGAPGLAGGTDTQYF. CDR3 sequence (DNA): TGCAGTGCTGGGGCCCCGGGACTAGCAGGGGGAACAGATACGCAGTATTTT.

This clonotype was recorded a few times. CDR3 protein: CASSYVSGRVQETQYF. The CDR3 region has the DNA TGTGCCAGCAGTTACGTGAGCGGGAGGGTCCAGGAGACCCAGTACTTC. This rearrangement joins TRBV6-2 or TRBV6-3 to TRBJ2-5, with 10 bases fitting TRBD2. Trimming removed 2 bases from V and 5 bases from J; junction bases left unmatched: 8. The CDR3 contains 16 residues. Germline loops: CDR1 MNHEY, CDR2 SVGEGT.

In this sample, this clonotype turned up many times. This could be a read error, since a much larger clone is one nucleotide away. J is TRBJ2-5 and V is TRBV18, with D perhaps TRBD2 (6 bases). The CDR3 has 16 amino acids. Germline V gene lookup returns CDR1 KGHSH and CDR2 LQKENI. Trimming shortened V by 5 bases and J by 11 bases, and 27 bases separated the two germline ends. Here the CDR3 reads CASSSLADPSTDEQYF. In DNA form, the CDR3 reads TGTGCCAGCTCATCATTAGCGGATCCCTCCACGGATGAGCAGTACTTC.

This clonotype was seen more than once but under ten times. The rearrangement joins TRBV27 to TRBJ2-7; D possibly corresponds to TRBD1 (8 bases). Germline values: CDR1 MNHEY, CDR2 SMNVEV (reference sequence). V lost 5 bases, J lost 7 bases, and 15 bases lay in between. The CDR3 totals 13 residues. Written as DNA, the CDR3 is TGTGCCAGCAGTCCCCACAGGGGGGGAGAGCAGTACTTC. It yields the protein CASSPHRGGEQYF.

This clonotype has a single count. Mismatch with germline at one junction end may stem from a read error. The chain is built from TRBV7-9 and TRBJ1-4; no clear D gene. This CDR3 contains 12 residues. From germline, CDR1 is SEHNR and CDR2 FQNEAQ (reference sequence). CDR3 DNA sequence: TGTGCCAGCAGCTTCGTAGAGGAAAAACTGTATTTT. Protein: CASSFVEEKLYF.

The rearrangement links TRBV30 to TRBJ2-1; 9 nucleotides agree with TRBD1. The V gene end was trimmed by 0 bases and the J gene end by 6 bases; junction bases not matched to a gene: 0. The CDR3 runs 13 residues. The V gene's germline CDR1 is GTSNPN and CDR2 SVGIG (reference sequence). The CDR3, as DNA: TGTGCCTGGAGTGTGGACAGGGGCAATGAGCAGTTCTTC. It encodes CAWSVDRGNEQFF.

The chain links TRBV28 to TRBJ2-6, with D perhaps being TRBD1 or TRBD2 (5 bases each). This CDR3 contains 18 residues. Deletions cut 4 bases from V and 4 bases from J, with 20 bases between. Germline V gene lookup returns CDR1 MDHEN and CDR2 SYDVKM. The CDR3 DNA reads as TGTGCCAGCAGTTCCTTTTGGGACGGACTCCGGGGGGCCAACGTCCTGACTTTC. Protein product: CASSSFWDGLRGANVLTF.

The J gene is TRBJ2-5, the V gene TRBV18, with D unresolved. V lost 0 bases and J 0 bases, leaving 8 bases between the germline ends. The CDR3 has 15 amino acids. The germline V gene has CDR1 KGHSH and CDR2 LQKENI. The CDR3 loop reads CASSPPLQHQETQYF. CDR3 in DNA: TGTGCCAGCTCACCACCGCTACAGCACCAAGAGACCCAGTACTTC.

This clonotype was recorded a few times. The genes are TRBV4-3 and TRBJ1-2; 10 bases line up with TRBD1. CDR3 size: 16 residues. CDR1 and CDR2 (germline): LGHNA, YSLEER. J gave up 2 bases and V 4 bases, and 7 bases lay outside the gene matches. CDR3 amino acids: CASSPLGQGGNYGYTF. The CDR3 region has the DNA TGCGCCAGCAGCCCCCTCGGACAGGGGGGGAACTATGGCTACACCTTC.

J is TRBJ1-2 and V is TRBV7-9, with D unclear. This CDR3 contains 14 residues. Trimming cost V 1 base and J 3 bases, with 9 bases left between them. CDR1 SEHNR and CDR2 FQNEAQ come from the germline V gene (reference sequence). The CDR3, as DNA: TGTGCCAGCAGCTTAGATGCCAATTACTATGGCTACACCTTC. Its protein is CASSLDANYYGYTF.

The chain recombines TRBV4-3 with TRBJ2-2; D possibly uses TRBD1 or TRBD2 (6 bases each). Germline CDR1 and CDR2: LGHNA and YSLEER. V was clipped by 0 bases and J by 7 bases, with 21 bases between them. The length of the CDR3 is 18 residues. The CDR3 region is CASSQDPGGRYEFGELFF. DNA for the CDR3: TGCGCCAGCAGCCAAGATCCTGGGGGGCGCTACGAATTCGGGGAGCTGTTTTTT.

On this clonotype: A much larger clone lies one base from this, so it may be a read error. The chain couples TRBV7-3 to TRBJ2-1; no reliable D call. Looked up from germline, CDR1 is SGHTA and CDR2 is FQGTGA. The CDR3 contains 12 residues. The CDR3 sequence: CTSSLSSGEQFF. The CDR3 DNA reads TGTACCAGCAGCTTATCGTCCGGGGAGCAGTTCTTC.

This clonotype has more than one count but fewer than ten. This sequence joins TRBV10-3 and TRBJ2-1, with 15 positions matching TRBD2. The CDR3 extends over 16 amino acids. V gave up 6 bases and J gave up 5 bases; unmatched junction bases: 5. CDR1 and CDR2 (germline): ENHRY, SYGVKD. This CDR3 reads CAISPGTSGGNNEQFF. For the CDR3, the DNA is TGTGCCATCAGCCCCGGGACTAGCGGGGGGAACAATGAGCAGTTCTTC.

Concerning this clonotype itself: One end of the junction is discordant with germline, which a read error may explain. The V call is TRBV7-2, the J call TRBJ2-7; either TRBD1 or TRBD2 may supply D (5 bases each). The length of the CDR3 is 14 residues. Germline CDR1 and CDR2: SGHTA and FQGNSA. The CDR3 reads CACSSKLGAYEQYF. The CDR3 DNA reads TGTGCCTGCAGCTCCAAACTGGGGGCCTACGAGCAGTACTTC. Full variable domain (outside the CDR3, taken from reference TRBV7-2 and TRBJ2-7): GAGVSQSPSNKVTEKGKDVELRCDPISGHTALYWYRQSLGQGLEFLIYFQGNSAPDKSGLPSDRFSAERTGGSVSTLTIQRTQQEDSAVYLCACSSKLGAYEQYFGPGTRLTVT.